These 2 T cell receptor beta chains were sequenced from one sample in a study of blood T cell repertoires in COVID-19 (dated by TCRdb to the early 2020s). Library prep was done by the immunoSEQ multiplex PCR assay. This is the immuneACCESS table as TCRdb keeps it, with only in-frame sequences that have V and J called. A part of the clones is gone; compared with another copy, unresolved V genes explain less than half, and the rest is unexplained. The sample contains some 100,000 clones, roughly nine tenths of them found a single time. The ten biggest clones cover around 10% of the sample. Sequencing was done on a sample of peripheral blood. These receptors were obtained from a man aged 50-59 years with acute or convalescent COVID-19.

The chain couples TRBV11-2 to TRBJ2-3; the match to TRBD2 covers 12 bases. After removal of 1 base from V and 5 bases from J, the junction contained 4 bases not matched to a gene. The CDR3 runs 16 residues. The germline V gene has CDR1 SGHAT and CDR2 FQNNGV. CDR3 bases: TGTGCCAGCAGCTTAGTACAACTAGCGGGAGGAGATACGCAGTATTTT. Its protein is CASSLVQLAGGDTQYF.

The chain is built from TRBV1 and TRBJ2-7; no DNA check was done on the table's D call, TRBD1. TRBV1 is described as a pseudogene. This CDR3 has 16 residues. Written as DNA, the CDR3 is TGCACCAGCAGCCAACCGGACAGGGGTTTTCTCTGCGAGCAGTACTTC. Translating gives CTSSQPDRGFLCEQYF.